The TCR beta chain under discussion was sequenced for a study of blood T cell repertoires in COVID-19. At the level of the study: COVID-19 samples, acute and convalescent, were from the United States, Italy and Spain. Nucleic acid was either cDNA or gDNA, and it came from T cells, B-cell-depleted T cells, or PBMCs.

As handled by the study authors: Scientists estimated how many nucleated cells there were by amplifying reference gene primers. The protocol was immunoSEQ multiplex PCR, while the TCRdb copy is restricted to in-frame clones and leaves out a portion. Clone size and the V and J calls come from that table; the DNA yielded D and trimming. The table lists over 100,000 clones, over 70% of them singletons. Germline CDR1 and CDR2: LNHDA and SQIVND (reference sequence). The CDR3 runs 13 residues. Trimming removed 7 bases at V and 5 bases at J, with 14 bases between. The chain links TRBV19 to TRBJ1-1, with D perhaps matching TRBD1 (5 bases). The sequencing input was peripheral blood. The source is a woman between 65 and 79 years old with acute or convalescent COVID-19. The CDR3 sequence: CASTHLGGTEAFF. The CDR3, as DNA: TGTGCCAGTACCCACTTGGGGGGAACTGAAGCTTTCTTT.